This section outlines one T cell receptor (beta chain) sequence together with its context. Its antigen is unidentified. Trimming cost V 0 bases and J 3 bases, with 15 bases left between them. The germline gives CDR1 SGDLS, CDR2 YYNGEE. This CDR3 is built from 16 residues. The protocol was immunoSEQ multiplex PCR, while the TCRdb copy is restricted to in-frame clones and leaves out a portion. Found here are fewer than 150,000 clones, 88% of them singletons; the top ten hold around 5%. This entry comes from a study of T cell responses to AZD1222 COVID-19 vaccine. Study findings and constraints: There were vaccine-associated CD4 TCRs across spike, dominant at 160-218 and 743-854. Donors were chiefly white British, with a greater number of females, and clonal diversity was perhaps underestimated. Spike-specific TCR breadth rose after two AZD1222 doses, and depth rose as well.

This TCR came from an adult who received the AZD1222 COVID-19 vaccine. Sequencing was performed on peripheral blood, taken 28 days after the second AZD1222 dose. The chain employs TRBV9 and TRBJ1-1; D gene unclear. CDR3 in amino acids: CASSVGRGPRDTEAFF. CDR3 nucleotides: TGTGCCAGCAGCGTAGGGAGAGGACCGCGGGACACTGAAGCTTTCTTT. The complete variable domain, with remaining parts taken from reference TRBV9 and TRBJ1-1, reads DSGVTQTPKHLITATGQRVTLRCSPRSGDLSVYWYQQSLDQGLQFLIQYYNGEERAKGNILERFSAQQFPDLHSELNLSSLELGDSALYFCASSVGRGPRDTEAFFGQGTRLTVV.